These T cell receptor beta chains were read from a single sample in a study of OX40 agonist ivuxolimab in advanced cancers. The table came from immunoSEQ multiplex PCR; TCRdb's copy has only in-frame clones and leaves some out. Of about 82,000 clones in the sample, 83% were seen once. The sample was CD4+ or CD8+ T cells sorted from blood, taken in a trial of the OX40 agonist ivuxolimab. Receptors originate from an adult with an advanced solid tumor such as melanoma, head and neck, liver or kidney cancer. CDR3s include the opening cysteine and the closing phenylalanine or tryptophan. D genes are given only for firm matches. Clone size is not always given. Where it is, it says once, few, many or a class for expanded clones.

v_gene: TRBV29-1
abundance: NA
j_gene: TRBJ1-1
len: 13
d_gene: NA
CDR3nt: TGCAGCGTTCATGACAGCTTGAACACTGAAGCTTTCTTT
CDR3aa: CSVHDSLNTEAFF

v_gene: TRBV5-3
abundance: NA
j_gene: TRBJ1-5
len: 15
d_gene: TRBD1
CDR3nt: TGTGCCAGAAGACCAGGGGGCAAGAGCTATCAGCCCCAGCATTTT
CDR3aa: CARRPGGKSYQPQHF

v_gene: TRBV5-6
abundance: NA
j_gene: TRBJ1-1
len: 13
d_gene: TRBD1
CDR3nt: TGTGCCAGCAAAGGACAGGGGCCCACTGAAGCTTTCTTT
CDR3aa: CASKGQGPTEAFF

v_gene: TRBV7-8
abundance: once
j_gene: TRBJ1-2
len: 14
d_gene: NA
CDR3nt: TGTGCCAGCAGCTTAGGGACAGTTAACTATGGCTACACCTTC
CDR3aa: CASSLGTVNYGYTF

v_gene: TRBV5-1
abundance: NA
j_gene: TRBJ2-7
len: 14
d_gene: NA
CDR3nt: TGCGCCAGCAGGGTGGTCCCAAGCTCCTACGAGCAGTACTTC
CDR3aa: CASRVVPSSYEQYF

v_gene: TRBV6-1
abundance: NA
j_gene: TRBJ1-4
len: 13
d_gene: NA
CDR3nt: TGTGCCAGCAGTGAAAGTAAGGGGCAAGGGCTGTTTTTT
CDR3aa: CASSESKGQGLFF

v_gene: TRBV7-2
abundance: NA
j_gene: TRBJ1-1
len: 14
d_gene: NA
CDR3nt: TGTGCCAGCAGCTTGGCGGGGGCGAACACTGAAGCTTTCTTT
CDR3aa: CASSLAGANTEAFF

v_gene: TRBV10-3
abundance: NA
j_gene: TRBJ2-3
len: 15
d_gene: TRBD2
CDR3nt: TGTGCCATCAGTGAGACTAGCGGGGGGGGAGATACGCAGTATTTT
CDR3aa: CAISETSGGGDTQYF

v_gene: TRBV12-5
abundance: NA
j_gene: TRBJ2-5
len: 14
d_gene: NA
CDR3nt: TGTGCTAGTAGGATTTCAGATAACCAAGAGACCCAGTACTTC
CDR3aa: CASRISDNQETQYF

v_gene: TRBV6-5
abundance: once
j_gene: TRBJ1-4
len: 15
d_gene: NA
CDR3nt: TGTGCCAGCAGCGCCGGGCTAACAACTAATGAAAAACTGTTTTTT
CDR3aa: CASSAGLTTNEKLFF